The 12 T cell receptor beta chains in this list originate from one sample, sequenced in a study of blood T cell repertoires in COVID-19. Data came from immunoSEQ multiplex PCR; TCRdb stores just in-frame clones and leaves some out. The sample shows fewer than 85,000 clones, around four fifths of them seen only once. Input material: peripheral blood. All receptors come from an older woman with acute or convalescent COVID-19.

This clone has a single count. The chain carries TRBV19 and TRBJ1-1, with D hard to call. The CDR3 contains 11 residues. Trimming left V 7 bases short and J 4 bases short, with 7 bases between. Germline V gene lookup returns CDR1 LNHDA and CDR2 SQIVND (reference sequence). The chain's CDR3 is CASNRGTEAFF. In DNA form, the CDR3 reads TGTGCCAGTAATCGGGGCACTGAAGCTTTCTTT. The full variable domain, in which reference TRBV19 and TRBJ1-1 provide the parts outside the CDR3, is DGGITQSPKYLFRKEGQNVTLSCEQNLNHDAMYWYRQDPGQGLRLIYYSQIVNDFQKGDIAEGYSVSREKKESFPLTVTSAQKNPTAFYLCASNRGTEAFFGQGTRLTVV.

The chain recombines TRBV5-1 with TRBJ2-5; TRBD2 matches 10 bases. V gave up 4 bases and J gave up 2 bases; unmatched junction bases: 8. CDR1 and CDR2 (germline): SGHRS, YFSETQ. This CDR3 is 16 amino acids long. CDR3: CASSVGLANLQETQYF. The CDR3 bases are TGCGCCAGCAGCGTGGGACTAGCGAACCTTCAAGAGACCCAGTACTTC.

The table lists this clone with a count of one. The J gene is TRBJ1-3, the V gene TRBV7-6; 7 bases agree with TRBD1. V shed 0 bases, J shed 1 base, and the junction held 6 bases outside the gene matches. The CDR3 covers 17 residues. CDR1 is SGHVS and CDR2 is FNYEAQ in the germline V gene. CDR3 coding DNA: TGTGCCAGCAGCTTAGCGAGCAAGGGGGCTTCTGGAAACACCATATATTTT. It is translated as CASSLASKGASGNTIYF. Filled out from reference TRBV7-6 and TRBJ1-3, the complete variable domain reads GAGVSQSPRYKVTKRGQDVALRCDPISGHVSLYWYRQALGQGPEFLTYFNYEAQQDKSGLPNDRFSAERPEGSISTLTIQRTEQRDSAMYRCASSLASKGASGNTIYFGEGSWLTVV.

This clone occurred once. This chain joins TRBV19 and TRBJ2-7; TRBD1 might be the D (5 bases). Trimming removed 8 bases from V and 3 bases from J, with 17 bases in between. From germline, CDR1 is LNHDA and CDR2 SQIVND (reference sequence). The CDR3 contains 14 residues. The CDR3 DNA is TGTGCCAGTGTGGGTGGACATATATTCTACGAGCAGTACTTC. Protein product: CASVGGHIFYEQYF.

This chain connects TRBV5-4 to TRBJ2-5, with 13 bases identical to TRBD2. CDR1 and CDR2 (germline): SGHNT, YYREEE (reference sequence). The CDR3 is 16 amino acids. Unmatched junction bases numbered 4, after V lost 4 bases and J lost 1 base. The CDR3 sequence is CASSLGTSGIQETQYF. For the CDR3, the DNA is TGTGCCAGCAGCCTGGGGACTAGCGGGATCCAAGAGACCCAGTACTTC.

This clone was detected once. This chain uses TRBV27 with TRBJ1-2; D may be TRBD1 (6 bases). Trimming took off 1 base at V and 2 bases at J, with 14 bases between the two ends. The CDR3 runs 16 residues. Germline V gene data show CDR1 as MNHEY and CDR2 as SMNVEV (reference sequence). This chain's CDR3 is CASSLYWAGTNYGYTF. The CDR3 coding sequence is TGTGCCAGCAGTTTATATTGGGCAGGGACAAACTATGGCTACACCTTC.

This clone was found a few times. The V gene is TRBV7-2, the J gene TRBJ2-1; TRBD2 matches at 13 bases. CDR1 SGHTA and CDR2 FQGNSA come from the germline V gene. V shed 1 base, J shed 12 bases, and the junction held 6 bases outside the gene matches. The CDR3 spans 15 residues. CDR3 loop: CASSLGGRTSGRQFF. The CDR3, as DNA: TGTGCCAGCAGCTTAGGAGGGAGGACTAGCGGGAGGCAGTTCTTC.

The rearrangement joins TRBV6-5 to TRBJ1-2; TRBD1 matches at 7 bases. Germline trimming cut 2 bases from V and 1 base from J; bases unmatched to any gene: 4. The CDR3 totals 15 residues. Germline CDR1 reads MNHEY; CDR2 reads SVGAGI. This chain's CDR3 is CASSYTGAHNYGYTF. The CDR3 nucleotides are TGTGCCAGCAGTTACACAGGGGCGCATAACTATGGCTACACCTTC.

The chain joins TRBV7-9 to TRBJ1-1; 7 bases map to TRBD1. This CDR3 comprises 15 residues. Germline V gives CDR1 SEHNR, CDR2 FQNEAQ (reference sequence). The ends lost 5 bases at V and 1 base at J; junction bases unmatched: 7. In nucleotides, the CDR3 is TGTGCCAGCAGCCAAACAGGGGCGCGGAACACTGAAGCTTTCTTT. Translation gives CASSQTGARNTEAFF.

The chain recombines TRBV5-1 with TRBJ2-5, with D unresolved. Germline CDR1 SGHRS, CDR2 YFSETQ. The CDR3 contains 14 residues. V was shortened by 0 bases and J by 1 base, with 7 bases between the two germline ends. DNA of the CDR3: TGCGCCAGCAGCTTGGTATCCAGCCAAGAGACCCAGTACTTC. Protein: CASSLVSSQETQYF.

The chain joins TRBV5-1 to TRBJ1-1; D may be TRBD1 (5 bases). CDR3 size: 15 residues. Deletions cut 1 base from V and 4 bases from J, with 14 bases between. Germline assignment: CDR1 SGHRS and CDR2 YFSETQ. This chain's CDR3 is CASSLPSTGGTEAFF. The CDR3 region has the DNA TGCGCCAGCAGCTTGCCTTCAACGGGGGGCACTGAAGCTTTCTTT.

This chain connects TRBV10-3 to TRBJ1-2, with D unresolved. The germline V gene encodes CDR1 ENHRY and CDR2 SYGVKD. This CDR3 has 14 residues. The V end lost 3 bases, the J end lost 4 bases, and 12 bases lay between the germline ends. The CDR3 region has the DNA TGTGCCATCAGTGATACGGGTTCTAGCTATGGCTACACCTTC. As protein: CAISDTGSSYGYTF.